These 20 T cell receptor beta chains were all obtained from the same sample, sequenced in a study of blood T cell repertoires in COVID-19. Assay used: immunoSEQ multiplex PCR; TCRdb lists only in-frame clones, some missing. The table has about 150,000 clones, around 82% seen once. Sequences were obtained from peripheral blood. The receptors stem from a human donor with acute or convalescent COVID-19. The donor label of this sample is uncertain.

The CDR3 is CASSSRGEMNTEAFF. CDR3 bases: TGTGCCAGCAGCTCGCGGGGGGAGATGAACACTGAAGCTTTCTTT. The V and J genes are TRBV5-6 and TRBJ1-1; the D gene is possibly TRBD1 (5 bases). In germline, CDR1 is SGHDT, CDR2 YYEEEE. The CDR3 covers 15 residues. V was shortened by 3 bases and J by 0 bases, with 12 bases between the two germline ends. Drawing the rest from reference TRBV5-6 and TRBJ1-1, the complete variable domain is DAGVTQSPTHLIKTRGQQVTLRCSPKSGHDTVSWYQQALGQGPQFIFQYYEEEERQRGNFPDRFSGHQFPNYSSELNVNALLLGDSALYLCASSSRGEMNTEAFFGQGTRLTVV.

This chain joins TRBV19 and TRBJ1-2, with 8 bases matching TRBD1. The V segment lost 6 bases and the J segment 4 bases; nucleotides outside the gene matches: 10. Germline V gene sequence: CDR1 LNHDA, CDR2 SQIVND (reference sequence). This CDR3 region has 15 residues. The CDR3 DNA is TGTGCCAGTAGCCGAAACCAGGGGGCGGGCTATGGCTACACCTTC. This gives the protein CASSRNQGAGYGYTF.

This clone was observed a handful of times. This sequence joins TRBV6-2 or TRBV6-3 and TRBJ1-2, with 9 bases lining up with TRBD1. This CDR3 is built from 15 residues. CDR1 and CDR2 (germline): MNHEY, SVGEGT. V was clipped by 5 bases and J by 8 bases; unmatched bases: 12. The CDR3 bases are TGTGCCAGCAGTCCCTTCTTACAGGGGGCGCGAGGCTACACCTTC. This encodes CASSPFLQGARGYTF.

The chain is built from TRBV7-2 and TRBJ2-7; 10 bases agree with TRBD2. The germline gives CDR1 SGHTA, CDR2 FQGNSA. The V and J ends lost 2 bases and 0 bases, in that order; junction bases with no gene match: 13. The CDR3 is made up of 19 amino acids. CDR3 sequence (DNA): TGTGCCAGCAGCTTAAGGAGGCTAGCGGGGGCGCTTATCTCCTACGAGCAGTACTTC. Its translation: CASSLRRLAGALISYEQYF.

This clone occurred a few times. The chain combines TRBV7-2 with TRBJ2-5, with D perhaps matching TRBD2 (6 bases). CDR3 length: 15 amino acids. Trimming shortened V by 2 bases and J by 0 bases, and 10 bases separated the two germline ends. Germline V CDR1 and CDR2: SGHTA, FQGNSA. CDR3 nucleotides: TGTGCCAGCAGCTTAAACGGGGGTTACCAAGAGACCCAGTACTTC. It specifies CASSLNGGYQETQYF.

The table lists this clone with a few counts. The chain employs TRBV9 and TRBJ2-3; 11 nucleotides match TRBD2. Germline V lookup: CDR1 SGDLS, CDR2 YYNGEE. The V segment lost 1 base and the J segment 6 bases; nucleotides outside the gene matches: 4. There are 15 residues in the CDR3. The DNA for the CDR3 is TGTGCCAGCAGCGTATCTAGCGGGGGGAGGGATACGCAGTATTTT. Its translation: CASSVSSGGRDTQYF.

This clone was seen a handful of times. This sequence joins TRBV5-1 and TRBJ2-5; TRBD1 matches 8 bases. This CDR3 is 14 amino acids long. J lost 5 bases, V lost 4 bases, and 7 bases had no gene match. Germline loops: CDR1 SGHRS, CDR2 YFSETQ. CDR3 residues: CASSDPGGRETQYF. The CDR3 DNA reads as TGCGCCAGCAGCGATCCAGGGGGCAGGGAGACCCAGTACTTC.

The chain combines TRBV19 with TRBJ1-6; 8 nucleotides agree with TRBD1. CDR1 LNHDA and CDR2 SQIVND come from the germline V gene (reference sequence). V shed 4 bases, J shed 6 bases, and the junction held 5 bases outside the gene matches. The CDR3 length is 15 residues. This chain's CDR3 is CASSRQGAGNSPLHF. CDR3 sequence (DNA): TGTGCCAGTAGTAGGCAGGGGGCTGGTAATTCACCCCTCCACTTT. The complete variable domain, with remaining parts taken from reference TRBV19 and TRBJ1-6, reads DGGITQSPKYLFRKEGQNVTLSCEQNLNHDAMYWYRQDPGQGLRLIYYSQIVNDFQKGDIAEGYSVSREKKESFPLTVTSAQKNPTAFYLCASSRQGAGNSPLHFGNGTRLTVT.

This chain connects TRBV4-2 to TRBJ1-2; 7 bases agree with TRBD1. CDR1 is LGHNA and CDR2 is YNFKEQ in the germline V gene. This CDR3 spans 14 amino acids. The J segment lost 2 bases and the V segment lost 6 bases, leaving 6 bases of the junction unmatched. CDR3 bases: TGTGCCAGCAGTCAGATACAGGGGAACTATGGCTACACCTTC. Translation gives CASSQIQGNYGYTF.

This sequence joins TRBV5-4 and TRBJ1-4, with D tentatively TRBD1 (5 bases). V gave up 4 bases and J gave up 0 bases, with 10 bases separating them. The CDR3 consists of 15 residues. CDR1 and CDR2 (germline): SGHNT, YYREEE (reference sequence). CDR3 DNA: TGTGCCAGCAGCCGCGACAGCGCAACTAATGAAAAACTGTTTTTT. It yields the protein CASSRDSATNEKLFF.

The J gene is TRBJ1-6, the V gene TRBV10-2; tentative D call: TRBD1 (5 bases). This CDR3 has 17 amino acids. V was pared by 6 bases and J by 5 bases, with 20 bases between. Germline CDR1 and CDR2: WSHSY and SAAADI. The CDR3 nucleotides read TGCGCCAGCAGCCGCCACCCTATGACAGAGAATAATTCACCCCTCCACTTT. Translated, it gives CASSRHPMTENNSPLHF.

The chain couples TRBV14 to TRBJ2-7; 8 bases agree with TRBD2. Germline loops: CDR1 SGHDN, CDR2 FVKESK. V trimming: 3 bases; J trimming: 2 bases; junction bases outside the gene matches: 6. This CDR3 region has 15 residues. CDR3 in amino acids: CASSQGRGGTYEQYF. The CDR3 DNA follows: TGTGCCAGCAGCCAGGGCCGGGGGGGCACCTACGAGCAGTACTTC. Variable domain in full (rest from reference TRBV14 and TRBJ2-7): EAGVTQFPSHSVIEKGQTVTLRCDPISGHDNLYWYRRVMGKEIKFLLHFVKESKQDESGMPNNRFLAERTGGTYSTLKVQPAELEDSGVYFCASSQGRGGTYEQYFGPGTRLTVT.

A note on this clone: This CDR3 is also generated by other DNA sequences in the sample. The chain combines TRBV2 with TRBJ1-5, with 8 bases identical to TRBD1. The germline CDR1 and CDR2 sequences are SNHLY and FYNNEI. V shed 6 bases, J shed 2 bases, and the junction held 3 bases outside the gene matches. The CDR3 totals 14 residues. DNA for the CDR3: TGTGCCAGCAGAGGGACAGGTCGCAATCAGCCCCAGCATTTT. Protein: CASRGTGRNQPQHF.

CDR3 nucleotides: TGCGCCAGCAGTGAAAACACCAACACTGAAGCTTTCTTT. As protein: CASSENTNTEAFF. The rearrangement uses TRBV10-2 and TRBJ1-1; D is unclear. CDR3 length: 13 residues. V lost 3 bases, J lost 2 bases, and 7 bases lay in between. Germline CDR1 reads WSHSY; CDR2 reads SAAADI.

The chain recombines TRBV6-5 with TRBJ2-7; the match to TRBD1 covers 7 bases. The V segment lost 6 bases and the J segment 3 bases; nucleotides outside the gene matches: 8. CDR3 length equals 14 residues. CDR1 and CDR2 from the germline V gene are MNHEY and SVGAGI. The CDR3 sequence is CASRAVGQNYEQYF. The DNA for the CDR3 is TGTGCCAGCAGGGCCGTGGGACAGAACTACGAGCAGTACTTC.

The rearrangement uses TRBV7-3 and TRBJ1-1, with D perhaps TRBD1 (6 bases). Germline CDR1 is SGHTA and CDR2 is FQGTGA. V gave up 0 bases and J gave up 8 bases, with 16 bases separating them. The CDR3 runs 15 residues. The DNA for the CDR3 is TGTGCCAGCAGCTTAACGTGGTCAGGGGTAAGGGAAGCTTTCTTT. Translation gives CASSLTWSGVREAFF.

The chain employs TRBV9 and TRBJ1-6; weak D call: TRBD1 (5 bases). Germline V lookup: CDR1 SGDLS, CDR2 YYNGEE. V was pared by 1 base and J by 7 bases, with 12 bases between. The CDR3 contains 15 residues. The CDR3 region has the DNA TGTGCCAGCAGCGTATCCCCTGACAGAAATTCACCCCTCCACTTT. This gives the protein CASSVSPDRNSPLHF.

The CDR3 spells CASSLAAYNSPLHF. The CDR3 DNA reads TGTGCCAGCAGCCTGGCTGCCTATAATTCACCCCTCCACTTT. This chain links TRBV5-5 with TRBJ1-6; D is unclear. In germline, CDR1 is SGHKS, CDR2 YYEKEE (reference sequence). V was clipped by 4 bases and J by 2 bases, with 7 bases between them. The CDR3 contains 14 residues.

The V call is TRBV3-1 (or the pseudogene TRBV3-2), the J call TRBJ1-3; D remains unclear. The germline V gene has CDR1 LGHDT and CDR2 YNNKEL (reference sequence). The V end was cut by 3 bases, the J end by 2 bases, with 11 bases between. The CDR3 has 15 amino acids. CDR3 DNA sequence: TGTGCCAGCAGCCAGCGGAGTCCCGCTGGAAACACCATATATTTT. Protein product: CASSQRSPAGNTIYF.

The chain links TRBV2 to TRBJ1-1; D is unclear. Between the trimmed V and J ends, which lost 7 bases and 11 bases, there was a span of 14 bases. The germline CDR1 and CDR2 sequences are SNHLY and FYNNEI. The CDR3 is 11 amino acids. CDR3 protein: CASTTGPGAFF. CDR3 nucleotides: TGTGCCAGCACAACGGGCCCGGGGGCTTTCTTT.